This entry is about one T cell receptor (beta chain). Antigen: not known. The sample is drawn from a study of T cell clonotyping in hematopoietic cell transplantation. Study-wide results and limits: Graft donor and pretransplant recipient Inverse Simpson Index values predicted broader posttransplant TCR diversity.

This CDR3 contains 15 residues. CDR1 and CDR2 (germline): MDHEN, SYDVKM. Trimming took 5 bases from V and 2 from J, leaving 16 bases between them. The table came from immunoSEQ multiplex PCR; TCRdb's copy has only in-frame clones and leaves some out. The sample carries about 9,300 clones, about 90% recorded once. The receptor was isolated from a human patient who had an allogeneic stem cell transplant, so the T cells may come from the graft donor. The donor label of this sample is uncertain. Some clones in this sample may be carry-over from other donors' samples. Sequences were derived from PBMCs, sampled 180 days after allogeneic stem cell transplant. The V gene is TRBV28, the J gene TRBJ2-7, with D unresolved. Here the CDR3 DNA reads TGTGCCAGCAGTCCACCCGGGTCCACCACCTACGAGCAGTACTTC. It encodes CASSPPGSTTYEQYF.